Listed below are T cell receptor beta chains from one sample, sequenced in a study of a mutant IDH1 vaccine in newly diagnosed glioma. These TCRs' antigens remain unknown. The protocol was immunoSEQ multiplex PCR, while the TCRdb copy is restricted to in-frame clones and leaves out a portion. Of approximately 28,000 clones listed, approximately 80% are singletons. Specimen: PBMCs, collected from a glioma patient whose treatment included an IDH1 peptide vaccine. The receptors here all came from a woman under 30 with glioma. Each CDR3 is given with its conserved first and last residue. D genes are given only for firm matches. For some rows the clone size is stated as once, few or many, or as a class when expanded; others skip it.

v_gene: TRBV30; j_gene: TRBJ1-6; d_gene: TRBD1; abundance: -; CDR3nt: TGTGCCTGGAGTTTTGTGGACAGGGGGGAAACACCCCTCCACTTT; CDR3aa: CAWSFVDRGETPLHF
v_gene: TRBV27; j_gene: TRBJ2-3; d_gene: -; abundance: -; CDR3nt: TGTGCCAGCAGTTCCACCCTTGAGGGGGATACGCAGTATTTT; CDR3aa: CASSSTLEGDTQYF
v_gene: TRBV9; j_gene: TRBJ2-3; d_gene: TRBD2; abundance: -; CDR3nt: TGTGCCAGCAGCGCCTTTAGCGGGGATACGCAGTATTTT; CDR3aa: CASSAFSGDTQYF
v_gene: TRBV6-1; j_gene: TRBJ2-1; d_gene: -; abundance: -; CDR3nt: TGTGCCAGCAGTGAAGTCATAGGGTCGGCCAATCGAGACAATGAGCAGTTCTTC; CDR3aa: CASSEVIGSANRDNEQFF
v_gene: TRBV27; j_gene: TRBJ2-7; d_gene: -; abundance: once; CDR3nt: TGTGCCAGCAGTACACCGGCAGCGGGCGCTTTTCTTTACGAGCAGTACTTC; CDR3aa: CASSTPAAGAFLYEQYF
v_gene: TRBV7-2; j_gene: TRBJ2-2; d_gene: -; abundance: -; CDR3nt: TGTGCCAGCAGCAGCGGGACATCGAACACCGGGGAGCTGTTTTTT; CDR3aa: CASSSGTSNTGELFF
v_gene: TRBV4-3; j_gene: TRBJ2-1; d_gene: TRBD2; abundance: -; CDR3nt: TGCGCCAGCAGCCGGGGGACTAGCGGGAGCCGGGAGCAGTTCTTC; CDR3aa: CASSRGTSGSREQFF
v_gene: TRBV25-1; j_gene: TRBJ1-1; d_gene: TRBD1; abundance: few; CDR3nt: TGTGCCAGCTTTAGCAACGTACAGGGGACTGAAGCTTTCTTT; CDR3aa: CASFSNVQGTEAFF
v_gene: TRBV7-2; j_gene: TRBJ2-3; d_gene: -; abundance: -; CDR3nt: TGTGCCAGCAGCTCCGCGGATACGCAGTATTTT; CDR3aa: CASSSADTQYF
v_gene: TRBV27; j_gene: TRBJ1-5; d_gene: -; abundance: -; CDR3nt: TGTGCCAGCAGTTTAGTACAGGGCAATCAGCCCCAGCATTTT; CDR3aa: CASSLVQGNQPQHF
v_gene: TRBV25-1; j_gene: TRBJ1-5; d_gene: -; abundance: -; CDR3nt: TGTGCCAGCAGTGAATCCGTATCGCTCAATCAGCCCCAGCATTTT; CDR3aa: CASSESVSLNQPQHF
v_gene: TRBV27; j_gene: TRBJ2-7; d_gene: -; abundance: -; CDR3nt: TGTGCCAGCAGTTTTAGCCTGGGACTTAACTACGAGCAGTACTTC; CDR3aa: CASSFSLGLNYEQYF
v_gene: TRBV6-5; j_gene: TRBJ1-5; d_gene: -; abundance: -; CDR3nt: TGTGCCAGCAGCAAGGAGTTAGGGCAGCCCCAGCATTTT; CDR3aa: CASSKELGQPQHF
v_gene: TRBV28; j_gene: TRBJ1-5; d_gene: TRBD1; abundance: few; CDR3nt: TGTGCCAGCAGGACAGGGATGGGTCAGCCCCAGCATTTT; CDR3aa: CASRTGMGQPQHF
v_gene: TRBV29-1; j_gene: TRBJ2-2; d_gene: -; abundance: -; CDR3nt: TGCAGCGTTGAGGCCCACCAGGGCGCCACCGGGGGGCTGTTTTTT; CDR3aa: CSVEAHQGATGGLFF
v_gene: TRBV19; j_gene: TRBJ2-1; d_gene: -; abundance: -; CDR3nt: TGTGCCAGTAGTTTGACAAGTGGGAACTACAATGAGCAGTTCTTC; CDR3aa: CASSLTSGNYNEQFF
v_gene: TRBV27; j_gene: TRBJ1-2; d_gene: TRBD1; abundance: -; CDR3nt: TGTGCCAGCAGTCCCGAGGACAGGTCAATCTATGGCTACACCTTC; CDR3aa: CASSPEDRSIYGYTF
v_gene: TRBV21-1; j_gene: TRBJ2-7; d_gene: -; abundance: -; CDR3nt: TGTGCCAAGGGGCTGGAGGAGGGGAGCTCCTACGAGCAGTACTTC; CDR3aa: CAKGLEEGSSYEQYF
v_gene: TRBV6-1; j_gene: TRBJ2-7; d_gene: -; abundance: few; CDR3nt: TGTGCCAGCACCGAAAGGGCGGGATCCTACGAGCAGTACTTC; CDR3aa: CASTERAGSYEQYF
v_gene: TRBV4-1; j_gene: TRBJ2-3; d_gene: -; abundance: -; CDR3nt: TGCGCCAGCAGCCAAGGCCGAGCGGCAAGCACAGATACGCAGTATTTT; CDR3aa: CASSQGRAASTDTQYF
v_gene: TRBV14; j_gene: TRBJ2-3; d_gene: -; abundance: -; CDR3nt: TGTGCCAGCAGCGCCGAAGCGGTGAGCACAGATACGCAGTATTTT; CDR3aa: CASSAEAVSTDTQYF
v_gene: TRBV7-8; j_gene: TRBJ2-1; d_gene: -; abundance: -; CDR3nt: TGTGCCAGCAGCTTCCCCTACAATGAGCAGTTCTTC; CDR3aa: CASSFPYNEQFF
v_gene: TRBV19; j_gene: TRBJ2-7; d_gene: TRBD1; abundance: -; CDR3nt: TGTGCCAGTAGTAGCGGGACAGGGCCATCCTACGAGCAGTACTTC; CDR3aa: CASSSGTGPSYEQYF
v_gene: TRBV7-9; j_gene: TRBJ2-7; d_gene: -; abundance: -; CDR3nt: TGTGCCAGCAGCTTACGTTCAGGGAGGACCTACGAGCAGTACTTC; CDR3aa: CASSLRSGRTYEQYF
v_gene: TRBV5-1; j_gene: TRBJ2-2; d_gene: -; abundance: -; CDR3nt: TGCGCCAGCAGCTTGGGTATGCTCGCCACCGGGGAGCTGTTTTTT; CDR3aa: CASSLGMLATGELFF
v_gene: TRBV6-5; j_gene: TRBJ1-2; d_gene: -; abundance: -; CDR3nt: TGTGCCAGCAACTCACGCACGGGGCGAGGCTACACCTTC; CDR3aa: CASNSRTGRGYTF
v_gene: TRBV19; j_gene: TRBJ1-4; d_gene: -; abundance: few; CDR3nt: TGTGCCAGTAGTATTAAGGGCTACAGGGTTGCGGGGGATGAAAAACTGTTTTTT; CDR3aa: CASSIKGYRVAGDEKLFF